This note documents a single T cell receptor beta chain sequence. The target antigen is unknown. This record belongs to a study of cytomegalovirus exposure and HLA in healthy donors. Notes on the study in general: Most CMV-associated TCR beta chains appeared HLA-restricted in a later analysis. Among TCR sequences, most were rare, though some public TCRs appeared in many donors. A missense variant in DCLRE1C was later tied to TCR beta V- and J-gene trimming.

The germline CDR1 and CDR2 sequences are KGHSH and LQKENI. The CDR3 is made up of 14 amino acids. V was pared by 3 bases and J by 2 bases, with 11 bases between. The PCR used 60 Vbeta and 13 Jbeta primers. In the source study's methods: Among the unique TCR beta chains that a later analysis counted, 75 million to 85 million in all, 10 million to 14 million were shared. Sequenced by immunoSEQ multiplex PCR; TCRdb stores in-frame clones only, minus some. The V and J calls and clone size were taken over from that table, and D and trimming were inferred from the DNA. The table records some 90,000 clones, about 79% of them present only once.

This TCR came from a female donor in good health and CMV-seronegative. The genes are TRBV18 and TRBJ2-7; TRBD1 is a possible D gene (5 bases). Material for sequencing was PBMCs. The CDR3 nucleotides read TGTGCCAGCTCACCGTTAGACAGAACCTACGAGCAGTACTTC. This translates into CASSPLDRTYEQYF.